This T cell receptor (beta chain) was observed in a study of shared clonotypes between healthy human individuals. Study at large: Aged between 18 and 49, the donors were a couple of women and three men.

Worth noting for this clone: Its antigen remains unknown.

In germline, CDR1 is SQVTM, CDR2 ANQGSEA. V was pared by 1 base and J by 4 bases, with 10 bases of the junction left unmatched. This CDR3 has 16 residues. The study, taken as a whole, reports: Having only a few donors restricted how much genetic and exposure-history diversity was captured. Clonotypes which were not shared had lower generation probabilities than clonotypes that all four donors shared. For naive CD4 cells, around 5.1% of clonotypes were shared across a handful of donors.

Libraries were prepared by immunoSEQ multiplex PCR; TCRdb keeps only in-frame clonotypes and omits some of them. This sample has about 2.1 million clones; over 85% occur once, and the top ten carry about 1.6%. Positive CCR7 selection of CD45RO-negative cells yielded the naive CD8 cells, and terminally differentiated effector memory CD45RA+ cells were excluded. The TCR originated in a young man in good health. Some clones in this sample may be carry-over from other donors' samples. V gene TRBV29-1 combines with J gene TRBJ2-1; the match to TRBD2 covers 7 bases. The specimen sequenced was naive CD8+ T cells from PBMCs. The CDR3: CSVEGMRRELYNEQFF. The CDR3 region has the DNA TGCAGCGTTGAAGGGATGAGGCGGGAGTTGTACAATGAGCAGTTCTTC.